These T cell receptor beta chains were read from a single sample in a study of CD8+CD57+ T cells in acquired aplastic anemia. TCRdb used MiXCR to reprocess the reads, holding one entry per CDR3 protein. The sample lists around 180,000 distinct CDR3 sequences, approximately 48% occurring once. Sequencing was done on a sample of sorted CD4+, CD8+, or CD8+CD57+ T cells (not recorded which) from PBMCs. The receptors shown here come from a human donor with aplastic anemia. CDR3s include the opening cysteine and the closing phenylalanine or tryptophan. The order of the fields is CDR3 length, V gene, J gene, CDR3 protein.

14	TRBV19	TRBJ2-7	CAGRPSLYSYEQYF
15	TRBV25-1	TRBJ2-3	CASGLLAGVTDTQYF
14	TRBV28	TRBJ1-1	CASSLGGGHTEAFF
18	TRBV29-1	TRBJ2-3	CSVEWLKTSGGWADTQYF
14	TRBV6-5	TRBJ1-5	CASSSRDREQPQHF
15	TRBV7-2	TRBJ1-5	CASSSLGERGQPQHF
15	TRBV19	TRBJ1-1	CASNPTLDRGTEAFF
16	TRBV28	TRBJ1-2	CASSPPGGGSPEGYTF
15	TRBV5-8	TRBJ1-6	CASSLAAGNRSPLHF
17	TRBV29-1	TRBJ2-1	CSVAGTSGSSGENEQFF
15	TRBV9	TRBJ2-7	CASSAGVDTFTKQYF
17	TRBV5-4	TRBJ2-7	CASSLAVLDLATYEQYF
13	TRBV20-1	TRBJ1-1	CSALRQGGTVAFF
15	TRBV20-1	TRBJ1-5	CSARYSTVAGQPQHF
14	TRBV28	TRBJ1-6	CASSLSGARSPLHF
12	TRBV30	TRBJ1-1	CALVGGRDEAFF
16	TRBV5-1	TRBJ2-3	CASSLEPGLLTDTQYF
15	TRBV19	TRBJ1-2	CASTVVLREGYGYTF
12	TRBV19	TRBJ1-1	CASKGMNTEAFF
15	TRBV19	TRBJ1-1	CASLGGAGLNTEAFF
17	TRBV6-1	TRBJ2-1	CASRGTSGSRSYNEQFF
13	TRBV7-3	TRBJ1-1	CASSPGRGTEAFF
14	TRBV25-1	TRBJ2-3	CASSEGGGADTQYF
14	TRBV19	TRBJ1-3	CATQRWFAGNTIYF
15	TRBV5-1	TRBJ1-1	CASSLGTDYDTEAFF
14	TRBV29-1	TRBJ2-7	CSVAEQGQGNEQYF
14	TRBV19	TRBJ1-1	CASGQGAGSTEAFF
14	TRBV29-1	TRBJ1-1	CSVDPGQGNTEAFF
14	TRBV6-1	TRBJ1-1	CASSRGAMNTEAFF
16	TRBV5-4	TRBJ1-4	CASSLKTDNVNEKLFF
15	TRBV10-2	TRBJ1-2	CASSESAFSPYGYTF
13	TRBV19	TRBJ2-2	CASSIRDTGELFF
14	TRBV12-3/TRBV12-4	TRBJ1-2	CASSLSMGNYGYTF
16	TRBV29-1	TRBJ2-7	CSVQGTTSGSSYEQYF
14	TRBV7-6	TRBJ2-2	CASSGNSNTGELFF
13	TRBV11-2	TRBJ1-4	CASSQGYNENLFF
13	TRBV11-2	TRBJ1-2	CASSAGWQDGYTF
14	TRBV10-1	TRBJ2-1	CASRRGWTYNEQFF
13	TRBV2	TRBJ1-5	CASSATIDQPQHF
14	TRBV24-1	TRBJ2-1	CATSGAGGPNEQFF
15	TRBV19	TRBJ1-5	CASRPKGGSNQPQHF
15	TRBV19	TRBJ2-2	CASSVTGGVIGELFF
12	TRBV29-1	TRBJ2-3	CSVGQDADTQYF
14	TRBV29-1	TRBJ2-5	CSVEPRGGQETQYF
16	TRBV14	TRBJ2-1	CASSQERAGGKNEQFF
15	TRBV19	TRBJ1-6	CASSIGQGTNSPLHF
14	TRBV20-1	TRBJ1-2	CSAPETSAQYGYTF
13	TRBV24-1	TRBJ2-2	CASSYTLTGELFF
15	TRBV11-1	TRBJ2-5	CASSASGGPEETQYF
14	TRBV7-3	TRBJ1-1	CASSLTAGVGGAFF
16	TRBV4-2	TRBJ1-4	CASSLGWPLNDEKLFF
13	TRBV2	TRBJ1-1	CASSPGGNTEAFF
16	TRBV5-1	TRBJ1-1	CASRIQPGQGNTEAFF
10	TRBV29-1	TRBJ1-1	CSVSDRAAFF
16	TRBV7-8	TRBJ2-7	CASSIQMAQGAREQYF
13	TRBV7-8	TRBJ2-7	CASSFGGNYEQYF
13	TRBV19	TRBJ2-7	CASSKPGGYEQYF
11	TRBV20-1	TRBJ2-7	CSAGTHYEQYF
17	TRBV5-4	TRBJ1-2	CASSLYRGQDINYGYTF
12	TRBV20-1	TRBJ2-1	CSASRSNGEQFF